This T cell receptor beta chain was recovered during a study of T-cell reconstitution after alpha-beta-depleted transplantation in children (dated by TCRdb to about 2016). About the study as a whole: T-cell immune reconstitution after TCRalphabeta/CD19-depleted allogeneic hematopoietic cell transplantation in children was quantitatively tracked in the study by means of TCR repertoire profiling.

The treatment or condition tag for this specimen amounts to: allogeneic hematopoietic cell transplantation with graft depleted of TCRalphabeta T cells and CD19 B cells. The children who served as transplant recipients had been given grafts of TCRalphabeta/CD19-depleted allogeneic hematopoietic cells. V and J are truncated by 10 bases and 4 bases respectively, leaving an intervening sequence of 14 bases. The CDR3 spans 12 residues, from the cysteine through the phenylalanine. Only the CDR3 DNA is retained, 36 bases long and in frame from the first base. From a lookup of the germline V gene, CDR1 and CDR2 are SGHAT and FQNNGV. General findings and caveats noted by the study authors: Apparently early alphabetaT-cell count recovery about two months after transplant reportedly relied on only several hundred rapidly expanded clones derived from non-depleted graft cells. In some patients, high TCRbeta diversity at day 60 was attributed to recipient T cells and intrathymic progenitors that had survived conditioning. The frequencies of hyperexpanded clones fell over the following months, and after one year, T-cell counts and TCRbeta diversity were mostly attributed to newly produced T cells.

Details on this clonotype: This receptor's antigen is unknown. Per-base quality was not reported, and no clone a single base away is much larger than it.

The library was produced with PCR. Reads for this sample came from an Illumina HiSeq 2500. TCR library preparation used molecular barcoding, with unique molecular identifiers applied to normalize quantification of the TCRbeta repertoire. TCRdb reran the public reads through fastp at Q25 and MiXCR, keeping productive beta chains. Identical CDR3 protein sequences are pooled into one entry, listed with their most common genes and DNA. This sample is represented by roughly 420,000 distinct CDR3 sequences; around 15% of them were singletons. Roughly 29% of the sample is in the top ten clones. The source was PBMCs, mostly from graft donor cells, collected 360 days after TCRalphabeta/CD19-depleted stem cell transplant. Recombination connected TRBV11-2 to TRBJ2-7; TRBD2 is a possible D gene, resting on 6 matching bases. The clonotype was recovered from a boy younger than two who had a stem cell transplant for Wiskott-Aldrich syndrome, so the T cells may come from the graft donor. The base sequence is TGTGCCAATGGAAAGCGGGTGTACGAGCAGTACTTC. Translated, this gives CANGKRVYEQYF.